This T cell receptor (beta chain) was captured in a study of cytomegalovirus exposure and HLA in healthy donors. Whole-study findings and limits: Most subjects' HLA-A and HLA-B alleles were reportedly predicted from TCR beta sequences. Sequencing likely caused a cluster of highly shared sequence variants. TCR beta V- and J-gene trimming was later associated with a missense DCLRE1C variant. Productive rates of about 90% or about 30% were seen for most TCR beta V segments in an earlier analysis.

With regard to this clone: What it binds is not known.

The germline V gene encodes CDR1 SNHLY and CDR2 FYNNEI. The V end was cut by 11 bases, the J end by 3 bases, with 17 bases between. The CDR3 is 13 residues long. PCR was performed using 60 Vbeta and 13 Jbeta primers. Clones were sequenced by immunoSEQ multiplex PCR, and TCRdb holds only the in-frame ones, with some missing. Of about 110,000 clones in the sample, 55% to 75% were seen once. The receptor was isolated from a woman between 65 and 79 years old in good health and CMV-seropositive. Sequencing was done on a sample of PBMCs. This rearrangement joins TRBV2 to TRBJ2-7; D perhaps matches TRBD2 (6 bases). The CDR3 loop is CACSRRDRYEQYF. CDR3 sequence (DNA): TGTGCCTGCTCCCGGAGGGATCGCTACGAGCAGTACTTC.